The 26 T cell receptor beta chains below were found in one sample sequenced in a study of cytomegalovirus exposure and HLA in healthy donors. Primers for the PCR totalled 60 Vbeta and 13 Jbeta. Assay: immunoSEQ multiplex PCR; the TCRdb copy retains only in-frame clones and omits some. The sample shows 150,000 to 200,000 clones, around 75% of them seen only once. Source material: PBMCs. Receptors were obtained from a man aged 18 to 29 in good health and CMV-seropositive.

V usage is TRBV7-9 and J usage is TRBJ2-5, with D uncertain. V lost 5 bases to trimming and J lost 0 bases, with 10 bases between them. CDR3 length: 14 amino acids. CDR1 is SEHNR and CDR2 is FQNEAQ in the germline V gene (reference sequence). CDR3 DNA: TGTGCCAGCAGCCCCGACAACAACCAAGAGACCCAGTACTTC. Translating it yields CASSPDNNQETQYF.

V gene TRBV10-3 combines with J gene TRBJ2-2, with 11 nucleotides matching TRBD1. The germline CDR1 and CDR2 sequences are ENHRY and SYGVKD. With 4 bases clipped from V and 6 bases from J, the junction kept 7 bases outside the gene matches. This CDR3 is 16 amino acids long. In DNA form, the CDR3 reads TGTGCCATCAGTGTCCCCCGGGACAGGGGGTCCGGGGAGCTGTTTTTT. It yields the protein CAISVPRDRGSGELFF.

The rearrangement links TRBV6-1 to TRBJ2-3, with D possibly being TRBD1 (5 bases). The CDR3 covers 15 residues. Germline V gene lookup returns CDR1 MNHNS and CDR2 SASEGT. V lost 7 bases to trimming and J lost 2 bases, with 16 bases between them. This CDR3 reads CASNGQGRVTDTQYF. In DNA form, the CDR3 reads TGTGCCAGCAACGGTCAGGGTCGGGTCACAGATACGCAGTATTTT.

The chain combines TRBV4-2 with TRBJ2-2; tentative D call: TRBD1 (6 bases). CDR3 length equals 16 residues. Looked up from germline, CDR1 is LGHNA and CDR2 is YNFKEQ. Trimming took off 3 bases at V and 4 bases at J, with 15 bases between the two ends. CDR3 in amino acids: CASSQGQGYGTGELFF. CDR3 sequence (DNA): TGTGCCAGCAGCCAGGGGCAGGGGTATGGCACCGGGGAGCTGTTTTTT.

The gene calls are TRBV6-1 and TRBJ2-1; TRBD2 aligns across 8 bases. The germline gives CDR1 MNHNS, CDR2 SASEGT. With 4 bases clipped from V and 1 base from J, the junction kept 6 bases outside the gene matches. This CDR3 comprises 16 residues. The CDR3 sequence is CASSGARGASYNEQFF. Here the CDR3 DNA reads TGTGCCAGCAGTGGAGCGCGGGGGGCTTCCTACAATGAGCAGTTCTTC.

The table lists this clone with a few counts. The chain employs TRBV27 and TRBJ1-5; D gene uncertain. The V and J ends lost 2 bases and 0 bases respectively, with 8 bases between them. This CDR3 comprises 15 residues. Germline V gene sequence: CDR1 MNHEY, CDR2 SMNVEV (reference sequence). The CDR3 is CASSLAARSNQPQHF. Written as DNA, the CDR3 is TGTGCCAGCAGTTTAGCGGCCCGTAGCAATCAGCCCCAGCATTTT.

The chain uses TRBV5-6 and TRBJ2-1; a possible D gene is TRBD2 (7 bases). V lost 7 bases, J lost 7 bases, and 30 bases lay in between. There are 18 residues in the CDR3. CDR1 is SGHDT and CDR2 is YYEEEE in the germline V gene. In DNA form, the CDR3 reads TGTGCCAGCGAACCCGGAGGGGGAGCGGGACTCCTTGGGAATGAGCAGTTCTTC. It yields the protein CASEPGGGAGLLGNEQFF.

This clone showed up just a few times. The rearrangement joins TRBV29-1 to TRBJ1-5, with 8 bases aligning to TRBD1. V lost 6 bases to trimming and J lost 5 bases; unmatched junction nucleotides: 6. The CDR3 runs to 13 residues. CDR1 and CDR2 (germline): SQVTM, ANQGSEA. The CDR3 sequence is CSVWAGGDQPQHF. Written as DNA, the CDR3 is TGCAGCGTGTGGGCAGGGGGCGATCAGCCCCAGCATTTT.

The sample holds a few counts of this clone. The chain couples TRBV5-1 to TRBJ1-1; D not certain. V gave up 0 bases and J gave up 1 base, with 7 bases separating them. CDR1 and CDR2 from the germline V gene are SGHRS and YFSETQ. There are 14 residues in the CDR3. The CDR3 DNA is TGCGCCAGCAGCTTGGAGCCCCAGAACACTGAAGCTTTCTTT. It specifies CASSLEPQNTEAFF.

This clone appeared a few times. The chain joins TRBV7-3 to TRBJ1-4, with 7 bases lining up with TRBD1. V lost 6 bases to trimming and J lost 5 bases; unmatched junction nucleotides: 6. Germline CDR1 and CDR2: SGHTA and FQGTGA. CDR3 size: 14 residues. The chain's CDR3 is CASRPGTDNEKLFF. CDR3 sequence (DNA): TGTGCCAGCAGGCCCGGGACAGACAATGAAAAACTGTTTTTT.

The chain is built from TRBV6-1 and TRBJ2-1; TRBD2 matches at 9 bases. Germline CDR1 and CDR2: MNHNS and SASEGT. This CDR3 contains 17 residues. V dropped 3 bases and J dropped 2; count of bases not matched to a gene: 8. This CDR3 reads CASSEVGREGPYNEQFF. As DNA, the CDR3 is TGTGCCAGCAGTGAGGTGGGGCGGGAGGGACCCTACAATGAGCAGTTCTTC.

This clone was observed a handful of times. This chain uses TRBV9 with TRBJ2-2; unclear D gene. The CDR3 is 16 amino acids. Germline values: CDR1 SGDLS, CDR2 YYNGEE. Trimming shortened V by 3 bases and J by 4 bases, and 16 bases separated the two germline ends. This CDR3 reads CASSALGSQSTGELFF. DNA for the CDR3: TGTGCCAGCAGCGCTCTAGGAAGCCAGAGCACCGGGGAGCTGTTTTTT. The whole variable domain, filled in from reference TRBV9 and TRBJ2-2, reads DSGVTQTPKHLITATGQRVTLRCSPRSGDLSVYWYQQSLDQGLQFLIQYYNGEERAKGNILERFSAQQFPDLHSELNLSSLELGDSALYFCASSALGSQSTGELFFGEGSRLTVL.

The chain couples TRBV5-1 to TRBJ1-4; no firm D call. Trimming stripped 4 bases from V and 8 bases from J, with 18 bases between. CDR3 length: 15 amino acids. Germline V lookup: CDR1 SGHRS, CDR2 YFSETQ. CDR3 region: CASSTVGSGIEKLFF. The CDR3 DNA follows: TGCGCCAGCAGCACGGTAGGGTCGGGGATAGAAAAACTGTTTTTT.

V gene TRBV28 combines with J gene TRBJ1-2; no clear D. Germline V gene sequence: CDR1 MDHEN, CDR2 SYDVKM. Trimming pared 6 bases from V and 7 bases from J, leaving 12 bases between. The CDR3 has 12 amino acids. The DNA for the CDR3 is TGTGCCAGCAGCCCGCCGGGGTCTGGCTACACCTTC. Its translation is CASSPPGSGYTF.

In this sample, this clone turned up a few times. V usage is TRBV5-5 and J usage is TRBJ2-3, with 8 bases lining up with TRBD1. The germline V gene has CDR1 SGHKS and CDR2 YYEKEE (reference sequence). V lost 6 bases to trimming and J lost 0 bases; unmatched junction nucleotides: 6. The CDR3 has 15 amino acids. The CDR3 coding sequence is TGTGCCAGCACCAACACAGGGGGGAGCACAGATACGCAGTATTTT. Its protein is CASTNTGGSTDTQYF. The entire variable domain, with the rest obtained from reference TRBV5-5 and TRBJ2-3, is as follows: DAGVTQSPTHLIKTRGQQVTLRCSPISGHKSVSWYQQVLGQGPQFIFQYYEKEERGRGNFPDRFSARQFPNYSSELNVNALLLGDSALYLCASTNTGGSTDTQYFGPGTRLTVL.

This sequence joins TRBV4-2 and TRBJ2-5; 7 bases are a match to TRBD2. Germline V gene data show CDR1 as LGHNA and CDR2 as YNFKEQ. The CDR3 has 15 amino acids. The J segment lost 0 bases and the V segment lost 4 bases, leaving 5 bases of the junction unmatched. The CDR3 region is CASSPSGRNQETQYF. CDR3 bases: TGTGCCAGCAGCCCTAGCGGAAGGAACCAAGAGACCCAGTACTTC.

This clone has more than one count but fewer than ten. V and J are TRBV5-4 and TRBJ2-5; TRBD2 aligns across 10 bases. Germline V gives CDR1 SGHNT, CDR2 YYREEE (reference sequence). V lost 4 bases and J lost 1; bases outside the gene matches: 4. There are 15 residues in the CDR3. DNA for the CDR3: TGTGCCAGCAGCCCTAGCGGGGGAATCCAAGAGACCCAGTACTTC. This codes for CASSPSGGIQETQYF.

The rearrangement links TRBV6-1 to TRBJ1-4; a weak D match, TRBD1 (5 bases). Germline CDR1 and CDR2: MNHNS and SASEGT. The CDR3 contains 12 residues. V was cut by 3 bases and J by 14 bases, with 13 bases left in between. In nucleotides, the CDR3 is TGTGCCAGCAGTGAGTCACACACAGGCCTGTTTTTT. Translating gives CASSESHTGLFF.

This clone came up once. The chain uses TRBV2 and TRBJ1-5; 7 bases agree with TRBD1. CDR3 size: 13 residues. Per germline, CDR1 SNHLY and CDR2 FYNNEI. With 5 bases clipped from V and 7 bases from J, the junction kept 5 bases outside the gene matches. The CDR3 spells CASSQGDGQPQHF. The CDR3 DNA sequence: TGTGCCAGCAGTCAGGGGGATGGACAGCCCCAGCATTTT.

The V and J genes are TRBV5-6 and TRBJ1-2, with 12 bases lining up with TRBD1. The CDR3 sequence is 16 residues long. The germline V gene has CDR1 SGHDT and CDR2 YYEEEE. Losses at the gene ends were 4 bases for V and 5 bases for J; bases not matched to a gene: 9. The CDR3 protein is CASSLPGTGGVYGYTF. As DNA, the CDR3 is TGTGCCAGCAGCCTCCCCGGGACAGGGGGCGTATATGGCTACACCTTC.

This sequence joins TRBV2 and TRBJ1-1; D might be TRBD1 (6 bases). V was pared by 5 bases and J by 10 bases, with 14 bases between. There are 12 residues in the CDR3. CDR1 is SNHLY and CDR2 is FYNNEI in the germline V gene. DNA of the CDR3: TGTGCCAGCAGTTGGGACACCGGGGCAGCTTTCTTT. Protein: CASSWDTGAAFF.

V and J are TRBV27 and TRBJ1-6, with 7 bases matching TRBD1. Losses at the gene ends were 4 bases for V and 15 bases for J; bases not matched to a gene: 3. CDR1 is MNHEY and CDR2 is SMNVEV in the germline V gene (reference sequence). There are 11 residues in the CDR3. This CDR3 is CASSSDRVLHF. CDR3 in DNA: TGTGCCAGCAGTTCCGACAGGGTCCTCCACTTT.

There are a few counts of this clone. The V and J genes are TRBV6-1 and TRBJ2-7; D is possibly TRBD1 (6 bases). V lost 5 bases to trimming and J lost 5 bases, with 16 bases between them. CDR1 is MNHNS and CDR2 is SASEGT in the germline V gene. The CDR3 loop spans 14 amino acids. The CDR3 coding sequence is TGTGCCAGCAGTCCCCTTACAGGGCCCCACGAGCAGTACGTC. It yields the protein CASSPLTGPHEQYV.

This chain joins TRBV23-1 and TRBJ1-2; the D gene is possibly TRBD1 (6 bases). TRBV23-1 is an ORF, with its function uncertain. CDR3 length equals 16 residues. Deletions cut 0 bases from V and 0 bases from J, with 11 bases between. Here the CDR3 reads CASSQSKAGANYGYTF. The CDR3 nucleotides are TGCGCCAGCAGTCAATCGAAGGCAGGGGCTAACTATGGCTACACCTTC.

This clone has a single count. The gene calls are TRBV2 and TRBJ2-2, with 8 bases lining up with TRBD1. From germline, CDR1 is SNHLY and CDR2 FYNNEI. After removal of 9 bases from V and 4 bases from J, the junction contained 10 bases not matched to a gene. The CDR3 is made up of 15 amino acids. The CDR3 DNA sequence: TGTGCCAGGAGGGCTGGGACAGGAAGCACCGGGGAGCTGTTTTTT. Translating gives CARRAGTGSTGELFF.

The chain combines TRBV7-3 with TRBJ2-1, with 7 bases lining up with TRBD1. Trimming took 8 bases from V and 6 from J; bases not matched to a gene: 7. CDR1 SGHTA and CDR2 FQGTGA come from the germline V gene. The CDR3 contains 13 residues. CDR3 sequence: CASGDSQINEQFF. DNA for the CDR3: TGTGCCAGCGGGGACAGTCAGATCAATGAGCAGTTCTTC.